This TCR beta chain is from a study of blood T cell repertoires in COVID-19. About the study: Both acute and convalescent COVID-19 samples were obtained from the United States, Italy and Spain. From T cells, B-cell-depleted T cells, or PBMCs came the material, which was cDNA or gDNA.

This clone was seen at least ten times. Original data processing: Counts of nucleated cells, estimated from reference gene primer amplification, were obtained. This table comes from immunoSEQ multiplex PCR, and its TCRdb copy is limited to in-frame clones, with some not included. V, J and clone size derive from that table, while D and trimming were established from the DNA sequence. The sample lists about 170,000 clones; roughly 80% were seen once. This CDR3 has 18 amino acids. Germline V lookup: CDR1 MNHEY, CDR2 SMNVEV (reference sequence). J gave up 0 bases and V 2 bases, and 9 bases lay outside the gene matches.

V and J are TRBV27 and TRBJ2-2; 7 bases align to TRBD1. The source is a man between 65 and 85 years old with active or convalescent COVID-19. What was sequenced was peripheral blood. The CDR3 region has the DNA TGTGCCAGCAGTTTAATTGGCAGGGGGTCTACGAACACCGGGGAGCTGTTTTTT. It encodes CASSLIGRGSTNTGELFF.